The T cell receptor (beta chain) under discussion was sequenced for a study of T cell clonality in common variable immunodeficiency (dated by TCRdb to the mid-2010s). Summary of the overall study and its limitations: Although equal DNA input was used, an average of about 81,820 unique sequences per sample was obtained for controls, compared with about 29,000 for CVID samples. Differences among patients in the CVID cohort limited the correlations between repertoire features and clinical complications. It was noted by the authors that sequencing of the repertoires of T cell subpopulations would be needed to clarify the cause of the increased clonality in CVID. CVID TCRbeta sequences reportedly showed fewer deletions and N-nucleotide insertions and lacked highly modified clones with 13 or more V deletions. Healthy controls shared more TCRbeta clones with each other than CVID subjects shared among themselves (p < 0.0001). TCRbeta clonality was higher in CVID subjects than in healthy controls (t-test p = 0.018), and the increase was most characteristic of about a third of subjects.

This clone was counted ten times or more. Its binding antigen is unknown. The sequenced fragment ends 3 residues before the CDR3 boundary, so the rest is inferred from the germline J gene. The CDR3 holds 15 amino acids from the cysteine to the phenylalanine. Of the CDR3's DNA, 36 bases were read; they are in frame from base 1. V is cut back by 1 base and J by 5 bases, with 3 bases in the junction unmatched. In the germline V gene, CDR1 corresponds to SGHTA and CDR2 to FQGNSA. Most of the CVID patients and most of the healthy controls were of Caucasian heritage. Heparinized peripheral whole blood samples of roughly 5 to 8.5 ml were obtained from each donor. Genomic DNA from adults with common variable immune deficiency (CVID) and from healthy adult controls was the source for sequencing TCRbeta CDR3 repertoires. The control group was made up of about 22 healthy adult volunteers (approximately 10 male and roughly twelve female) whose ages ranged from 23 to 66 years, with a mean age of approximately 37. Diluted blood was subjected to density centrifugation over Hypaque 1077 or Ficoll-Paque for isolation of peripheral blood mononuclear cells. Genomic DNA was obtained from unsorted mononuclear cells through either Qiagen column purification or a centrifugation-based method.

Equivalent amounts of genomic DNA from CVID and control samples were used as sequencing input. For every sample, a 60 bp segment covering the rearranged TCRbeta CDR3 region was amplified and then sequenced. The immunoSEQ assay, a bias-corrected multiplex PCR with high-throughput sequencing, was employed for TCRbeta amplification. The study's own analysis went as follows. Every unique nucleotide sequence counted as a clone and was annotated with V, D and J genes, copy number and frequency. Sequences were labeled productive if in frame, and non-productive if out of frame or containing stop codons. As previously described, Shannon's entropy was used to calculate clonality. The predicted amino acid sequences of productive clones were used to derive the mean CDR3 Kyte-Doolittle hydropathy. Hierarchical clustering of scaled V gene usage was performed with the R hclust function using Manhattan distance and complete linkage. To assess clone sharing by CDR3 amino acid sequence, 12 repertoires per group were resampled over 100 rounds. The repertoires were searched for over 55 published EBV-specific and 245 published CMV-specific TCRbeta sequences. Analysis left out a couple of CVID samples that produced under 10,000 sequences, so 45 or so CVID repertoires remained. Drawn from immuneACCESS, this table holds only the in-frame rearrangements with V and J called that TCRdb kept. Clones are partly lost; checked studies trace under half to an unresolved V gene and leave the rest unexplained. From that table come the V and J calls and clone size; the DNA was used to work out D and trimming. This sample holds about 52,000 clones in total, without any singletons. Jointly, the top ten make up about 1.7% of the sample.

The clonotype was recovered from a person aged 18 to 75 in good health. The sequenced sample consisted of peripheral blood mononuclear cells. The chain is assembled from TRBV7-2 and TRBJ1-2, and TRBD1 aligns with 11 junction nucleotides. This receptor carries the CDR3 CASSLGDRGLYGYTF. Incomplete CDR3 DNA: TGTGCCAGCAGCTTAGGGGACAGGGGGTTGTATGGC.